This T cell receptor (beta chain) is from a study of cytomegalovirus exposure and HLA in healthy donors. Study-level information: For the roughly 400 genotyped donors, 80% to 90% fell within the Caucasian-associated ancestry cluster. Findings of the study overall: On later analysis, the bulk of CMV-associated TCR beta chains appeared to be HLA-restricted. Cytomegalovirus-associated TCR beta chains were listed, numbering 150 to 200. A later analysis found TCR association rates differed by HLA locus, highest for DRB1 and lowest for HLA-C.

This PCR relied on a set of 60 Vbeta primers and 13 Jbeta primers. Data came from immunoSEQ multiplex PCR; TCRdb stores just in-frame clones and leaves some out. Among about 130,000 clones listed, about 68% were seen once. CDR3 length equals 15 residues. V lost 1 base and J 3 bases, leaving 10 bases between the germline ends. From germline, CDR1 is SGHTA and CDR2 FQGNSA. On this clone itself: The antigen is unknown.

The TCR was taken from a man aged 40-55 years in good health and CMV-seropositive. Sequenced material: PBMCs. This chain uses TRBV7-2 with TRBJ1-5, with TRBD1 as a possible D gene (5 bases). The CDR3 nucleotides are TGTGCCAGCAGCTTAGAACAGGATTTCAATCAGCCCCAGCATTTT. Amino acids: CASSLEQDFNQPQHF.